The table lists the clone carrying this TCR beta chain with many counts. Its antigen remains unidentified. Unique molecular identifiers tagged the TCRbeta library. TCRdb analysed the PCR reads with MiXCR anew, one entry per CDR3 protein. The repertoire holds 250,000 to 300,000 distinct CDR3 sequences, with 10% as singletons. The sample comes from a study of T-cell reconstitution after alpha-beta-depleted transplantation in children. Study-wide results and caveats: The main origin of T-cell counts and diversity one year after transplant was newly produced T cells.

Germline V CDR1 and CDR2: MDHEN, SYDVKM. Trimming took 7 bases from V and 10 from J, leaving 19 bases between them. The CDR3 totals 13 residues. The sample was PBMCs, taken before TCRalphabeta/CD19-depleted stem cell transplant. This TCR derives from a boy under three years old with acute myeloid leukemia, due to receive a stem cell transplant. The chain couples TRBV28 to TRBJ1-1; the D is unclear. CDR3 protein: CASTPPGFRGAFF. The CDR3 bases are TGTGCCAGCACTCCCCCGGGGTTTCGGGGAGCTTTCTTT.